The 18 T cell receptor beta chains below come from one sample, sequenced in a study of control samples from healthy donors and cancer patients (dated by TCRdb to 2018 to 2021). Receptor amplification or capture employed the immunoSEQ multiplex PCR assay. TCRdb took this table from immuneACCESS and kept in-frame rearrangements with V and J called. Such tables lack part of the clones; where checked against another copy, unresolved V genes explain under half of the gap, and the rest is unexplained. Here the sample has approximately 170,000 clones; more than 90% occur a single time. The ten largest clones capture around 1.5% of the sample. The sequencing sample was made of blood. These receptors were taken from a man aged 30 to 45 in good health.

The rearrangement joins TRBV5-1 to TRBJ1-1; D is perhaps TRBD1 (5 bases). With 1 base removed from V and 4 bases from J, the gap between germline ends came to 14 bases. Germline CDR1 SGHRS, CDR2 YFSETQ. This CDR3 is built from 15 residues. CDR3 in DNA: TGCGCCAGCAGCTTGATCTCGGGGGTCGGCACTGAAGCTTTCTTT. Encoded protein: CASSLISGVGTEAFF.

The chain links TRBV30 to TRBJ1-1; possible D gene TRBD1, 6 bases. The CDR3 consists of 16 residues. The germline CDR1 and CDR2 sequences are GTSNPN and SVGIG (reference sequence). V lost 0 bases, J lost 6 bases, and 20 bases lay in between. This CDR3 is CAWSVGKRGTTPEAFF. As DNA, the CDR3 is TGTGCCTGGAGTGTAGGGAAGAGGGGGACGACGCCTGAAGCTTTCTTT.

The V call is TRBV5-6, the J call TRBJ1-5; D possibly corresponds to TRBD1 (5 bases). Trimming shortened V by 1 base and J by 3 bases, and 11 bases separated the two germline ends. CDR3 length: 15 residues. Germline V gene sequence: CDR1 SGHDT, CDR2 YYEEEE. The CDR3 is CASSLRGTANQPQHF. The CDR3 nucleotides read TGTGCCAGCAGCTTGAGGGGCACGGCCAATCAGCCCCAGCATTTT.

V usage is TRBV3-1 (or the pseudogene TRBV3-2) and J usage is TRBJ1-1, with D possibly TRBD1 on 5 matching bases. This CDR3 spans 13 amino acids. V lost 6 bases, J lost 4 bases, and 12 bases lay in between. Germline CDR1 LGHDT, CDR2 YNNKEL (reference sequence). CDR3 protein: CASSLKTVTEAFF. In nucleotides, the CDR3 is TGTGCCAGCAGTCTGAAGACAGTCACTGAAGCTTTCTTT.

The chain carries TRBV27 and TRBJ1-3; no definite D call. Germline V gene lookup returns CDR1 MNHEY and CDR2 SMNVEV (reference sequence). The CDR3 runs to 16 residues. V gave up 0 bases and J gave up 4 bases, with 13 bases separating them. CDR3 sequence: CASSLSIPVIGNTIYF. The CDR3 DNA reads TGTGCCAGCAGTTTATCGATCCCAGTTATAGGAAACACCATATATTTT.

The chain uses TRBV15 and TRBJ1-5; D is unclear. Per the germline V gene, CDR1 is LNHNV and CDR2 is YYDKDF (reference sequence). The CDR3 runs 13 residues. The V end lost 8 bases, the J end lost 0 bases, and 8 bases lay between the germline ends. CDR3 protein: CATGYHSNQPQHF. The CDR3 DNA follows: TGTGCCACCGGATACCATAGCAATCAGCCCCAGCATTTT.

V and J are TRBV4-2 and TRBJ2-5; TRBD1 agrees at 9 bases. CDR1 is LGHNA, CDR2 YNFKEQ, per germline. This CDR3 spans 15 amino acids. The junction had 3 bases not matched to a gene; V was cut back by 3 bases and J by 1 base. CDR3 in amino acids: CASSHNRGPQETQYF. CDR3 nucleotides: TGTGCCAGCAGCCATAACAGGGGGCCCCAAGAGACCCAGTACTTC.

V usage is TRBV28 and J usage is TRBJ1-1, with 7 bases aligning to TRBD1. Germline CDR1 is MDHEN and CDR2 is SYDVKM. The J segment lost 3 bases and the V segment lost 5 bases, leaving 9 bases of the junction unmatched. CDR3 length: 15 residues. CDR3 protein: CASSPVDRDDTEAFF. The CDR3 coding sequence is TGTGCCAGCAGTCCCGTAGACAGGGATGACACTGAAGCTTTCTTT.

This clone came up once. The V call is TRBV2, the J call TRBJ1-4, with TRBD1 identical over 9 bases. Germline V gene lookup returns CDR1 SNHLY and CDR2 FYNNEI. The CDR3 is 13 amino acids. The junction had 2 bases not matched to a gene; V was cut back by 5 bases and J by 7 bases. The CDR3 region is CASSRQGGEKLFF. The CDR3 DNA reads TGTGCCAGCAGTAGACAGGGGGGTGAAAAACTGTTTTTT.

This chain joins TRBV21-1 and TRBJ1-1; the table names TRBD1, a call not compared with the DNA. TRBV21-1 is described as a pseudogene. This CDR3 is 12 amino acids long. CDR3 in amino acids: CASSTRDREAFF. CDR3 coding DNA: TGTGCCAGCAGCACTCGGGACAGGGAAGCTTTCTTT.

The genes are TRBV5-4 and TRBJ2-1; TRBD2 matches at 7 bases. Germline CDR1 and CDR2: SGHNT and YYREEE (reference sequence). This CDR3 contains 15 residues. V was clipped by 4 bases and J by 5 bases; unmatched bases: 9. The CDR3 DNA reads TGTGCCAGCAGCGTGGGGGGGGGAATGGACAATGAGCAGTTCTTC. It translates to CASSVGGGMDNEQFF.

The chain employs TRBV27 and TRBJ2-1, with D maybe TRBD1 (5 bases). Germline V lookup: CDR1 MNHEY, CDR2 SMNVEV (reference sequence). Trimming took off 4 bases at V and 7 bases at J, with 11 bases between the two ends. The CDR3 contains 13 residues. The CDR3 DNA follows: TGTGCCAGCAGTTCCGACAGACAGAATGAGCAGTTCTTC. Translation gives CASSSDRQNEQFF.

This chain uses TRBV7-2 with TRBJ1-1; D possibly corresponds to TRBD1 (5 bases). The V end was cut by 0 bases, the J end by 10 bases, with 12 bases between. The germline gives CDR1 SGHTA, CDR2 FQGNSA. The CDR3 length is 13 residues. The CDR3 DNA reads TGTGCCAGCAGCTTAGCGCAGGGAACGGTAGCTTTCTTT. It is translated as CASSLAQGTVAFF.

In its sample, this clone was seen a few times. This rearrangement joins TRBV29-1 to TRBJ1-5; the match to TRBD1 covers 7 bases. Germline CDR1 reads SQVTM; CDR2 reads ANQGSEA. Trimming cost V 0 bases and J 12 bases; bases outside gene matches: 8. The CDR3 consists of 13 residues. The CDR3 region has the DNA TGCAGCGTTGAAGACCCCCGACAGGGACTCCAGCATTTT. As protein: CSVEDPRQGLQHF.

This clone was seen only a few times. The chain couples TRBV5-3 to TRBJ2-1, with no clear D. TRBV5-3 is designated an ORF whose function remains uncertain. This CDR3 has 15 amino acids. The V end lost 1 base, the J end lost 8 bases, and 16 bases lay between the germline ends. This CDR3 reads CARSLFTSAEDEQFF. Written as DNA, the CDR3 is TGTGCCAGAAGCTTGTTTACCAGTGCAGAGGATGAGCAGTTCTTC.

The J gene is TRBJ1-4, the V gene TRBV7-2; 8 bases map to TRBD1. After removal of 0 bases from V and 8 bases from J, the junction contained 8 bases not matched to a gene. Germline-derived CDR1 and CDR2 are SGHTA and FQGNSA. This CDR3 region has 16 residues. CDR3 sequence: CASSLARDRFGEKLFF. The CDR3 DNA reads as TGTGCCAGCAGCTTAGCAAGGGACAGGTTTGGCGAAAAACTGTTTTTT.

Worth noting for this clone: The junction differs from germline at one of its ends, possibly a read error. Other DNA sequences in this sample translate to the same CDR3. The V gene is TRBV2, the J gene TRBJ1-5, with 11 bases identical to TRBD1. From germline, CDR1 is SNHLY and CDR2 FYNNEI. The CDR3 spans 14 residues. The CDR3: CASRDRGRSQPQHF. As DNA, the CDR3 is TGTGCCAGCAGGGACAGGGGGCGCTCTCAGCCTCAGCATTTT.

The chain carries TRBV15 and TRBJ1-3, with D possibly being TRBD1 (5 bases). CDR1 is LNHNV, CDR2 YYDKDF, per germline (reference sequence). The CDR3 contains 14 residues. V was trimmed by 8 bases and J by 0 bases, leaving 11 bases between them. CDR3 amino acids: CATDDGGSGNTIYF. As DNA, the CDR3 is TGTGCCACCGATGACGGGGGCTCTGGAAACACCATATATTTT.